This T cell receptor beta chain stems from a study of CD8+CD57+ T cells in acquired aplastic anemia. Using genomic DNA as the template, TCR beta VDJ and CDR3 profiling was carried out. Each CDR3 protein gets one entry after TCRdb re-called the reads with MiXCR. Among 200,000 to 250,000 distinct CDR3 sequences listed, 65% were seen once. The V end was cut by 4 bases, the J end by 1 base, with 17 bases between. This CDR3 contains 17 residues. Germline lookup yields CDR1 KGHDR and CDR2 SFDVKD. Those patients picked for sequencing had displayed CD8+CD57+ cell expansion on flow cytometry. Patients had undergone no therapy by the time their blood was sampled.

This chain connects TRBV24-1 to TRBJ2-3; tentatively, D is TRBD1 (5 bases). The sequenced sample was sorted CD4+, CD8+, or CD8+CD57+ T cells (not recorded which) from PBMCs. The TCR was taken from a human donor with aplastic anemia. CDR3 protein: CATSDPGRLGGTDTQYF. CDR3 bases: TGTGCCACCAGTGACCCCGGACGGCTAGGGGGCACAGATACGCAGTATTTT.